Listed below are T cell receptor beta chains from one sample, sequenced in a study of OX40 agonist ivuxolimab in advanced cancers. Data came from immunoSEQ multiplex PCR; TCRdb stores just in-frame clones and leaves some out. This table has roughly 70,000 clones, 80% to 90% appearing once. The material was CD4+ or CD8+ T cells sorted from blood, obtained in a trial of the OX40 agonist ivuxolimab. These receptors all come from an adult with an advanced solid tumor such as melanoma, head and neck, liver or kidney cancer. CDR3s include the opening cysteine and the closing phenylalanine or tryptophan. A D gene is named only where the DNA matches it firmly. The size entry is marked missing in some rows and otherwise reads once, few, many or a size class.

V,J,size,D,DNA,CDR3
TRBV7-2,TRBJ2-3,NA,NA,TGTGCCAGCAGCTTTATACAGTACACAGATACGCAGTATTTT,CASSFIQYTDTQYF
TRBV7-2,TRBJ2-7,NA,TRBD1,TGTGCCAGCAGCTTTGACAGGGCCCTTACCTACGAGCAGTACTTC,CASSFDRALTYEQYF
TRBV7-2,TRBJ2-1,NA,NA,TGTGCCAGCAGCTCACAGCAAGGGAATGAGCAGTTCTTC,CASSSQQGNEQFF
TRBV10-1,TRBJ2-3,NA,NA,TGCGCCAGCAGTGGACAGGCGCAAGGGGCGCAGTATTTT,CASSGQAQGAQYF
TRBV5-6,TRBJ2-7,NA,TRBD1,TGTGCCAGCAGCGCCACGACAGGGTCTTACGAGCAGTACTTC,CASSATTGSYEQYF
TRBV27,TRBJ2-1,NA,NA,TGTGCCAGCAGCCGGGGGTATTTGGATGAGCAGTTCTTC,CASSRGYLDEQFF
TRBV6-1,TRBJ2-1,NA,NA,TGTGCCAGCAGTGCTACAGGTCAAATCAATGAGCAGTTCTTC,CASSATGQINEQFF
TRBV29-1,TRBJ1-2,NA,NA,TGCAGCGTTGAAGCGCGAAGGGAGTCTAACTATGGCTACACCTTC,CSVEARRESNYGYTF
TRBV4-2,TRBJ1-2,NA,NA,TGTGCCAGCAGCCATTTGGGTTTGGGGTATGGCTACACCTTC,CASSHLGLGYGYTF
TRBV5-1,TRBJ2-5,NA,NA,TGCGCCAGCAGCCCCAGGGTAGCGGAGAGGGGAGAGACCCAGTACTTC,CASSPRVAERGETQYF
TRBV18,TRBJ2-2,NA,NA,TGTGCCAGCTCGCCAGCGGCTACTACCGGGGAGCTGTTTTTT,CASSPAATTGELFF
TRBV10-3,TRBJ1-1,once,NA,TGTGCCATCAGTGAGTCGACTGACATGAACACTGAAGCTTTCTTT,CAISESTDMNTEAFF
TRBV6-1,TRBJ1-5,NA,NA,TGTGCCAGCAGCCCTTACCTAAGCAATCAGCCCCAGCATTTT,CASSPYLSNQPQHF
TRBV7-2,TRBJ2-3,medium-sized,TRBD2,TGTGCCAGCAGCTTAGCTAGCGGGAGGCGCACAGATACGCAGTATTTT,CASSLASGRRTDTQYF
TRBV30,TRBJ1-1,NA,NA,TGTGCCTGGAGAGTCACAGGGCTGGGCACTGAAGCTTTCTTT,CAWRVTGLGTEAFF
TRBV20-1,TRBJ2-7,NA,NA,TGCAGTGCTAGAGATAGAGCGGAGCAGTACTTC,CSARDRAEQYF
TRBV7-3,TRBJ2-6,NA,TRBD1,TGTGCCAGCAGCCGTACGGGACAGGGGTTCTCTGGGGCCAACGTCCTGACTTTC,CASSRTGQGFSGANVLTF
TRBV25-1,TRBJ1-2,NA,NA,TGTGCCAGCAGTGAATTGGGTCAGGACCCCTATGGCTACACCTTC,CASSELGQDPYGYTF
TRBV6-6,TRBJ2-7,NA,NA,TGTGCCAGCGCCCTGGCCCTCTCCTACGAGCAGTACTTC,CASALALSYEQYF
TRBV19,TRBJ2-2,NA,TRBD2,TGTGCCAGTAAAAAGCGGGGGAGAGCGAACACCGGGGAGCTGTTTTTT,CASKKRGRANTGELFF
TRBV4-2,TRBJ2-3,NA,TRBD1,TGTGCCAGCAGCCAAGAATGGACAGGGGCAACAGATACGCAGTATTTT,CASSQEWTGATDTQYF
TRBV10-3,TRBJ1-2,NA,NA,TGTGCCATCAGCTCCGAAGAAACTAACTATGGCTACACCTTC,CAISSEETNYGYTF
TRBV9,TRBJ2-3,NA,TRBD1,TGTGCCAGCAGCCCCCGAGGGGACAGGGTGACAGATACGCAGTATTTT,CASSPRGDRVTDTQYF
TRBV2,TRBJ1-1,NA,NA,TGTGCCACGCGGACCCTCGGGGTCACTGAAGCTTTCTTT,CATRTLGVTEAFF
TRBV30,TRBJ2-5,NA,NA,TGTGCCTGGAGTGGGGCATCCCAAGAGACCCAGTACTTC,CAWSGASQETQYF
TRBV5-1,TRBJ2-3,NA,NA,TGCGCCAGCAGCTTGGGAACCTCAGATACGCAGTATTTT,CASSLGTSDTQYF
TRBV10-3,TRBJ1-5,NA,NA,TGTGCCATCAGTGGAGACGGGGGGCAGCCCCAGCATTTT,CAISGDGGQPQHF
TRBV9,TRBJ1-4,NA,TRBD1,TGTGCCAGCAGCGTAGCGGGACAGGGTGCTGCGACTAATGAAAAACTGTTTTTT,CASSVAGQGAATNEKLFF
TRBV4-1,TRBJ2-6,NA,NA,TGCGCCAGCAGCCTCGTGGGCCGTGCTGGGGCCAACGTCCTGACTTTC,CASSLVGRAGANVLTF
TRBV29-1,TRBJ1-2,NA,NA,TGCAGCGTTACACAGGGTGGCGGCTACACCTTC,CSVTQGGGYTF
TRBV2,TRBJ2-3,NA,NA,TGTGCCAGCAGAAACTTTGGCACAGATACGCAGTATTTT,CASRNFGTDTQYF
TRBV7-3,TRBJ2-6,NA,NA,TGTGCCAGCAGCTTAACCACGGCCTCTGGGGCCAACGTCCTGACTTTC,CASSLTTASGANVLTF
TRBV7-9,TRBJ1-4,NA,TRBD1,TGTGCCAGCAGCCCTATGGGGGACAGGGGAAATGAAAAACTGTTTTTT,CASSPMGDRGNEKLFF
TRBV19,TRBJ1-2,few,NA,TGTGCCAGTAGTATCGGCAGGGTCGGCTACACCTTC,CASSIGRVGYTF
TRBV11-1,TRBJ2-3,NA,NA,TGTGCCAGCAGCTTGACCGATACGCAGTATTTT,CASSLTDTQYF
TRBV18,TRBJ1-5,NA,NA,TGTGCCAGCTCACCCCAGAGCAATCAGCCCCAGCATTTT,CASSPQSNQPQHF
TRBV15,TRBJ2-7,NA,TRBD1,TGTGCCACCAGCAGAGATCAGGGACAGGGTCTCCACGAGCAGTACTTC,CATSRDQGQGLHEQYF
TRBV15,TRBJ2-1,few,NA,TGTGCCACCAGCAGAGGGTCCGAGCAGTTCTTC,CATSRGSEQFF
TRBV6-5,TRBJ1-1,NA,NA,TGTGCCAGCAGCCGGAGCCCCTACACTGAAGCTTTCTTT,CASSRSPYTEAFF
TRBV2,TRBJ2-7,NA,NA,TGTGCCAGCAACCCGGGACTTCGCTACGAGCAGTACTTC,CASNPGLRYEQYF
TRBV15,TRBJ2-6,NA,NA,TGTGCCACCAGCAGAAACTCTGGGGCCAACGTCCTGACTTTC,CATSRNSGANVLTF
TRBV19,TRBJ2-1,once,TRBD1,TGTGCCAGTGGGACAGGGCTGCAAGGGTCCTTTAGCAATGAGCAGTTCTTC,CASGTGLQGSFSNEQFF
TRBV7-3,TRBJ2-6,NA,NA,TGTGCCAGCAGCCAAAGTGGGGCTGGGGCCAACGTCCTGACTTTC,CASSQSGAGANVLTF
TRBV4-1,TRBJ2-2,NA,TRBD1,TGCGCCAGCAGACAGAGACAGGGGATCACCGGGGAGCTGTTTTTT,CASRQRQGITGELFF
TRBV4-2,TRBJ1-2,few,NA,NA,CASSQDRPGYTFVGGYTF